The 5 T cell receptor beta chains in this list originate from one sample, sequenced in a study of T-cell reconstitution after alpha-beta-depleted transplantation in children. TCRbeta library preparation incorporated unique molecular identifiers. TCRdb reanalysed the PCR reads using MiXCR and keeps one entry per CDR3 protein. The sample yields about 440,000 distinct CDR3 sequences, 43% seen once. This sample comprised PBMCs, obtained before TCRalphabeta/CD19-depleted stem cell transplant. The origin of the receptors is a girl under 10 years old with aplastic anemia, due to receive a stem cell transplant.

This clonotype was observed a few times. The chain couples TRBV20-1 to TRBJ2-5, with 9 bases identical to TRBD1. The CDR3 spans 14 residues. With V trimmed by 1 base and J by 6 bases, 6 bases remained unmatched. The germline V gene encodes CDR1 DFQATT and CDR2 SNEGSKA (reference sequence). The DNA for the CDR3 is TGCAGTGCTAGAGCGGGACAGGGAACGAAGACCCAGTACTTC. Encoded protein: CSARAGQGTKTQYF.

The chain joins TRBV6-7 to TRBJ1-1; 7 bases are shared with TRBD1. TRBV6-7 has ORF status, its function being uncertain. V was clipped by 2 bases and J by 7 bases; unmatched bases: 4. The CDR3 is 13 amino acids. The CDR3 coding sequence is TGTGCCAGCAGTTACATCAGGGGGGATGAAGCTTTCTTT. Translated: CASSYIRGDEAFF.

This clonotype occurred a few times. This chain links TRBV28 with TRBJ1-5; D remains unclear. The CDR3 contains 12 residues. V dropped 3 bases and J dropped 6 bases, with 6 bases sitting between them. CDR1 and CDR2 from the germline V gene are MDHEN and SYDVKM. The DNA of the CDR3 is TGTGCCAGCAGTTTGCGTAGTCAGCCCCAGCATTTT. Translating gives CASSLRSQPQHF.

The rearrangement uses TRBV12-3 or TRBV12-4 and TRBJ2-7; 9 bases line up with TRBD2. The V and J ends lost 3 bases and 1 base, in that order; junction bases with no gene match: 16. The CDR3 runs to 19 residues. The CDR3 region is CASSFMSSGRVGTSYEQYF. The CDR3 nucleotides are TGTGCCAGCAGTTTTATGAGTAGCGGGAGAGTGGGGACGTCCTACGAGCAGTACTTC.

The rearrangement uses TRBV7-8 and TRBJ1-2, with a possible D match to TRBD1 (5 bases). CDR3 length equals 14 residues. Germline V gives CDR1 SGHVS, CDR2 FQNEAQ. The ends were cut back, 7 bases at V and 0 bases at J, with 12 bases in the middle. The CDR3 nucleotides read TGTGCCAGCACCCTGGGACGGTCTAACTATGGCTACACCTTC. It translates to CASTLGRSNYGYTF.